This TCR beta chain was identified during a study of cytomegalovirus exposure and HLA in healthy donors. Clones were sequenced by immunoSEQ multiplex PCR, and TCRdb holds only the in-frame ones, with some missing. The table has around 400,000 clones, 70% to 90% seen once; the top ten hold 0.83%. The J segment lost 9 bases and the V segment lost 0 bases, leaving 1 base of the junction unmatched. This CDR3 comprises 12 residues. Germline V gene data show CDR1 as MNHEY and CDR2 as SVGAGI. Sequenced sample: PBMCs. The receptor was derived from a woman between 18 and 29 years old in good health and CMV-seronegative. The rearrangement joins TRBV6-5 to TRBJ1-1; 7 bases fit TRBD1. CDR3 coding DNA: TGTGCCAGCAGTTACTCGACAGGGAAAGCTTTCTTT. This sequence encodes CASSYSTGKAFF.